Listed below are T cell receptor beta chains from one sample, sequenced in a study of T-cell reconstitution after alpha-beta-depleted transplantation in children. In TCRdb, the PCR reads were re-called with MiXCR into one record per CDR3 protein. The sample has about 470,000 distinct CDR3 sequences; around 46% are singletons. Sequencing was performed on PBMCs, taken before TCRalphabeta/CD19-depleted stem cell transplant. Source of these receptors: a girl aged 2-9 years with aplastic anemia, due to receive a stem cell transplant. Both conserved end residues are part of each CDR3. A D gene is named only where the DNA matches it firmly. Expanded clones get a size class; other rows say once, few or many, or leave the size out.

>many|TRBJ2-7|NA|TRBV29-1
TGCAGCGTTGCCGACTACGAGCAGTACTTC
CSVADYEQYF
>NA|TRBJ1-5|NA|TRBV7-9
TGTGCCAGCAGCCCTCGAGGGCAGCCCCAGCATTTT
CASSPRGQPQHF
>many|TRBJ2-6|NA|TRBV4-3
TGCGCCAGCAGCCAAGAATACCCTCTCTCTGGGGCCAACGTCCTGACTTTC
CASSQEYPLSGANVLTF
>many|TRBJ2-3|NA|TRBV6-5
TGTGCCAGCAGTTACTCGAAAAGACACACAGATACGCAGTATTTT
CASSYSKRHTDTQYF
>NA|TRBJ1-5|NA|TRBV27
TGTGCCAGCAGTGACGGACTCCCCCAAGGTCAGCCCCAGCATTTT
CASSDGLPQGQPQHF
>few|TRBJ1-2|NA|TRBV19
TGTGCCAGTAGTATGGAACTCATTGGCTATGGCTACACCTTC
CASSMELIGYGYTF
>NA|TRBJ2-7|NA|TRBV9
TGTGCCAGCAGCGCCCAGACAGGTTCCTACGAGCAGTACTTC
CASSAQTGSYEQYF
>many|TRBJ1-5|NA|TRBV20-1
TGCAGTGCTCGACGGACAGAGGTACAGCCCCAGCATTTT
CSARRTEVQPQHF
>NA|TRBJ2-5|TRBD2|TRBV9
TGTGCCAGCAGCTTCCGAGGACGGGGGGACCAAGAGACCCAGTACTTC
CASSFRGRGDQETQYF
>few|TRBJ2-3|NA|TRBV5-1
TGCGCCAGCAGCTTGGGTATTTGGCAGTATTTT
CASSLGIWQYF
>once|TRBJ1-1|NA|TRBV7-2
TGTGCCAGCAGCCCAGGGAGCGCCGCTAACACTGAAGCTTTCTTT
CASSPGSAANTEAFF
>NA|TRBJ1-4|NA|TRBV5-1
TGCGCCAGCAGCTTGGCCCCCCGCGGTGGGAATGAAAAACTGTTTTTT
CASSLAPRGGNEKLFF
>many|TRBJ1-5|TRBD1|TRBV20-1
TGCAGTGCGCCGACAGGGGCTAGCAATCAGCCCCAGCATTTT
CSAPTGASNQPQHF
>few|TRBJ2-7|TRBD1|TRBV10-3
TGTGCCATCATGGACAGGTTGGGGTACGAGCAGTACTTC
CAIMDRLGYEQYF
>few|TRBJ2-2|TRBD2|TRBV6-1
TGTGCCAGCTGGAGGTTAACGGGAGGCCACACCGGGGAGCTGTTTTTT
CASWRLTGGHTGELFF
>few|TRBJ2-2|NA|TRBV6-1
TGTGCCAGCAGTGCCGACCACACCGGGGAGCTGTTTTTT
CASSADHTGELFF
>many|TRBJ2-5|NA|TRBV12-3/TRBV12-4
TGTGCCAGCAGTTTCACTGGGGTCGAGACCCAGTACTTC
CASSFTGVETQYF
>NA|TRBJ2-2|NA|TRBV10-3
TGTGCCATCAGTGTTTCCTTGGCCGGGGAGCTGTTTTTT
CAISVSLAGELFF
>many|TRBJ1-5|NA|TRBV7-8
TGTGCCAGCAGCTTAGGGGCAGGGTCCCAGCCCCAGCATTTT
CASSLGAGSQPQHF
>NA|TRBJ2-7|NA|TRBV4-1
TGCGCCAGCAGCCGATCGGACATGGAGCAGTACTTC
CASSRSDMEQYF
>NA|TRBJ1-2|NA|TRBV20-1
TGCAGTGCCCTAGACGGGCAGCTCTATGGCTACACCTTC
CSALDGQLYGYTF
>NA|TRBJ1-4|TRBD1|TRBV4-1
TGCGCCAGCAGCCGGAGGCTGGGGACAGGTGAAAAACTGTTTTTT
CASSRRLGTGEKLFF